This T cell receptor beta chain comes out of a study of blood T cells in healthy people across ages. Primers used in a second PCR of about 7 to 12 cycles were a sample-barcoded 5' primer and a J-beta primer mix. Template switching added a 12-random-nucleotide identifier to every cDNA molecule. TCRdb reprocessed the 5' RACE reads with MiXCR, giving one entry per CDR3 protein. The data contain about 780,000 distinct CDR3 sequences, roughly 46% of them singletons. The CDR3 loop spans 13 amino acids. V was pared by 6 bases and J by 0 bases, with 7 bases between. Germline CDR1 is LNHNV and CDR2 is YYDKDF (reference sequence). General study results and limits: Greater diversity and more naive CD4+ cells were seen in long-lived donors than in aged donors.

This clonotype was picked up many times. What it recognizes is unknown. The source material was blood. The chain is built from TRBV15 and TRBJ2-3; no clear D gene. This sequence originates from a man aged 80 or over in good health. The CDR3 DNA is TGTGCCACCAGGCGGACCAGCACAGATACGCAGTATTTT. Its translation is CATRRTSTDTQYF.